Listed below are T cell receptor beta chains from one sample, sequenced in a study of cytotoxic CD8 clonotypes in ibrutinib-treated CLL. Method: immunoSEQ multiplex PCR; TCRdb's copy keeps in-frame clones and lacks some. This sample has about 89,000 clones, with approximately 80% found just once. Specimen: PBMCs, collected after 12 months of ibrutinib treatment. The source is a human donor with chronic lymphocytic leukemia. CDR3s include the opening cysteine and the closing phenylalanine or tryptophan. The order of the fields is V gene, D gene, J gene, clone size, CDR3 protein, CDR3 DNA. D genes are given only for firm matches. A row's size may be missing; if present it is once, few, many or a size class.

>TRBV18|.|TRBJ1-1|.
CASSPERARMNTEAFF
TGTGCCAGCTCACCAGAGAGGGCGAGGATGAACACTGAAGCTTTCTTT
>TRBV28|TRBD1|TRBJ2-1|.
CASFDRGLNNEQFF
TGTGCCAGCTTTGACAGGGGGCTTAACAATGAGCAGTTCTTC
>TRBV7-9|TRBD1|TRBJ1-6|.
CASSSRDSHEASPLHF
TGTGCCAGCAGCTCGAGGGACAGCCATGAGGCATCACCCCTCCACTTT
>TRBV19|.|TRBJ2-5|.
CASSLGQGGETQYF
TGTGCCAGCTCATTGGGGCAGGGTGGCGAGACCCAGTACTTC
>TRBV7-9|TRBD1|TRBJ2-2|.
CASSAPGQGSTGELFF
TGTGCCAGCAGCGCACCGGGACAGGGGTCCACCGGGGAGCTGTTTTTT
>TRBV12-2|.|TRBJ2-7|.
CASRPLAGGNEQYF
TGTGCAAGTCGCCCCCTGGCCGGTGGGAACGAGCAGTACTTC
>TRBV14|.|TRBJ2-5|few
CASSGGAYETQYF
TGTGCCAGCAGTGGGGGGGCGTACGAGACCCAGTACTTC
>TRBV11-3|TRBD1|TRBJ2-1|.
CASSLRTGAINEQFF
TGTGCCAGCAGCTTAAGGACAGGGGCGATCAATGAGCAGTTCTTC
>TRBV25-1|TRBD1|TRBJ1-3|.
CASSESGTGRNTIYF
TGTGCCAGCAGTGAATCTGGGACAGGGCGTAACACCATATATTTT
>TRBV15|TRBD2|TRBJ2-3|.
CASRTSSGDTQYF
TGTGCCAGCCGGACTAGCTCGGGGGATACGCAGTATTTT
>TRBV7-9|TRBD1|TRBJ1-5|.
CASSLAGTGTQPQHF
TGTGCCAGCAGCCTTGCCGGGACAGGGACCCAGCCCCAGCATTTT
>TRBV2|.|TRBJ2-7|.
CASSETGSRGSVEQYF
TGTGCCAGCAGTGAGACAGGGTCGCGGGGGTCGGTAGAGCAGTACTTC
>TRBV5-6|.|TRBJ2-1|.
CASSHRGNYNEQFF
TGTGCCAGCAGCCACAGAGGAAACTACAATGAGCAGTTCTTC
>TRBV7-6|TRBD1|TRBJ1-5|.
CASSLEGPGQGSQPQHF
TGTGCCAGCAGCTTAGAGGGCCCGGGACAGGGGTCTCAGCCCCAGCATTTT
>TRBV5-1|.|TRBJ2-5|once
CASRVGTLQETQYF
TGCGCCAGCAGGGTCGGGACCCTCCAAGAGACCCAGTACTTC
>TRBV5-1|.|TRBJ2-2|.
CASSLRVDGELFF
TGCGCCAGCAGCTTGCGGGTTGACGGGGAGCTGTTTTTT
>TRBV30|.|TRBJ2-5|.
CAWAAGVQETQYF
TGTGCCTGGGCGGCAGGGGTACAAGAGACCCAGTACTTC
>TRBV7-9|.|TRBJ1-6|.
CASTSSYNSPLHF
TGTGCCAGCACAAGCTCCTATAATTCACCCCTCCACTTT
>TRBV4-3|TRBD2|TRBJ2-3|.
CASSQVHLAGTDTQYF
TGCGCCAGCAGCCAAGTCCATCTAGCGGGGACGGATACGCAGTATTTT
>TRBV6-6|.|TRBJ1-1|.
CASSYSRSLAEAFF
TGTGCCAGCAGTTACTCGCGCAGTTTGGCTGAAGCTTTCTTT
>TRBV30|.|TRBJ1-6|.
CAWSVGGQHSHF
TGTGCCTGGAGCGTTGGGGGGCAACACAGCCACTTT
>TRBV9|TRBD1|TRBJ2-3|.
CASSVGTGTDTQYF
TGTGCCAGCAGCGTGGGGACAGGGACAGATACGCAGTATTTT
>TRBV7-9|.|TRBJ1-2|.
CASSFQTTGSYTF
TGTGCCAGCAGCTTCCAGACCACAGGGAGCTACACCTTC
>TRBV6-5|.|TRBJ2-7|.
CASSYGQGRTYEQYF
TGTGCCAGCAGTTACGGCCAGGGTAGGACCTACGAGCAGTACTTC
>TRBV5-4|.|TRBJ2-7|.
CASSLFDRTNYEQYF
TGTGCCAGCAGCTTGTTTGACCGCACAAACTACGAGCAGTACTTC
>TRBV19|.|TRBJ1-2|.
CASSEKGDGLYGYTF
TGTGCCAGTAGTGAGAAGGGGGACGGACTCTATGGCTACACCTTC
>TRBV7-7|.|TRBJ2-2|.
CAVKNSTGELFF
TGTGCTGTGAAAAACAGCACCGGGGAGCTGTTTTTT
>TRBV27|.|TRBJ1-2|.
CASRPSPGAGYGYTF
TGTGCCAGCAGACCAAGTCCGGGGGCGGGGTATGGCTACACCTTC
>TRBV5-6|.|TRBJ1-5|once
CASSLANEQPQHF
TGTGCCAGCAGCTTGGCCAATGAGCAGCCCCAGCATTTT
>TRBV30|TRBD2|TRBJ2-3|few
CAWGLAGGTDTQYF
TGTGCCTGGGGACTAGCGGGGGGCACAGATACGCAGTATTTT
>TRBV4-2|.|TRBJ2-7|.
CASSLGGAQNEQYF
TGTGCCAGCAGTCTGGGGGGGGCGCAGAACGAGCAGTACTTC
>TRBV27|.|TRBJ2-7|.
CASSQYPDPSSYEQYF
TGTGCCAGCAGCCAATATCCGGATCCCAGCTCCTACGAGCAGTACTTC